This TCR beta chain stems from a study of neurological immune-mediated disorders. Findings and caveats of the study: None of the CDR3 amino acid sequences of expanded clones recurred across subjects, suggesting private repertoires in all groups.

About this clonotype itself: The antigen remains undetermined.

A total of 2 million PBMCs stored at -80 degrees C provided the unsorted libraries. The authors produced cDNA by 5'RACE using 10-nucleotide random UMIs. Each CDR3 protein gets one entry after TCRdb re-called the 5' RACE reads with MiXCR. The sample shows 71,000 or so distinct CDR3 sequences, 4.5% to 6.5% of them seen only once. Trimming took 0 bases from V and 5 from J, leaving 4 bases between them. Per the germline V gene, CDR1 is SGHRS and CDR2 is YFSETQ. This CDR3 is built from 12 residues. This rearrangement joins TRBV5-1 to TRBJ2-3; D is ambiguous. The receptor's source is a woman under 40 with multiple sclerosis. The specimen was PBMCs. CDR3 coding DNA: TGCGCCAGCAGCTTGGCCCAAGATACGCAGTATTTT. It translates to CASSLAQDTQYF. Complete variable domain (other parts from reference TRBV5-1 and TRBJ2-3): KAGVTQTPRYLIKTRGQQVTLSCSPISGHRSVSWYQQTPGQGLQFLFEYFSETQRNKGNFPGRFSGRQFSNSRSEMNVSTLELGDSALYLCASSLAQDTQYFGPGTRLTVL.